This TCR beta chain derives from a study of blood T cells in healthy people across ages. As for the study in general: Researchers report that template switching captured about one barcoded beta molecule per two T cells. Study results and caveats: Per million T cells, TCR beta diversity dropped about linearly as age rose.

Extracted total RNA amounted to at least 5.5 micrograms for each sample. Details on this clonotype: Its antigen is currently unknown.

Sample-barcoded 5' priming and a J-beta primer mix drove a second PCR of about 6 to 11 cycles. TCRdb reprocessed the 5' RACE reads with MiXCR, giving one entry per CDR3 protein. The table records 1 million to 1.2 million distinct CDR3 sequences, around two fifths of them present only once. The CDR3 length is 13 residues. Germline V gene sequence: CDR1 SNHLY, CDR2 FYNNEI. V lost 1 base to trimming and J lost 4 bases, with 7 bases between them. The origin of this receptor is a man between 18 and 35 years old in good health. Sequenced sample: blood. V gene TRBV2 combines with J gene TRBJ1-1, with a possible D match to TRBD1 (5 bases). DNA for the CDR3: TGTGCCAGCAGTGAAGGGGGCATCACTGAAGCTTTCTTT. Its translation: CASSEGGITEAFF.